The 8 T cell receptor beta chains reported below all come from one sample, sequenced in a study of CD8+CD57+ T cells in acquired aplastic anemia. TCR beta VDJ and CDR3 profiling used genomic DNA as template. TCRdb ran MiXCR on the reads and lists one entry per CDR3 protein. The sample has some 200,000 distinct CDR3 sequences; 65% are singletons. The patients chosen for sequencing had shown expansion of CD8+CD57+ cells (detected by flow cytometry). The sequencing sample was made of sorted CD4+, CD8+, or CD8+CD57+ T cells (not recorded which) from PBMCs. All receptors come from a human donor with aplastic anemia.

This clonotype was detected ten times or more. The chain uses TRBV12-3 or TRBV12-4 and TRBJ1-6; TRBD1 aligns across 8 bases. The CDR3 has 14 residues. J was trimmed by 9 bases and V by 1 base; bases with no gene match: 2. CDR3 sequence reads: CASSLGQGASPLHF. CDR3 nucleotide sequence: TGTGCCAGCAGTTTAGGTCAGGGGGCTTCACCCCTCCACTTT.

In regard to this clonotype: The conserved phenylalanine or tryptophan is not found at the CDR3 terminus, so this likely reflects a read error. The rearrangement uses TRBV19 and TRBJ2-7; TRBD2 might be the D (6 bases). There are 14 residues in the CDR3. The germline V and J ends were trimmed by 7 bases and 5 bases, with 18 bases remaining between them. Germline CDR1 LNHDA, CDR2 SQIVND (reference sequence). In DNA, the CDR3 is TGTGCCAGTAACGGTGCCGGAGGGAGACACGAGCAGTACCTC. It yields the protein CASNGAGGRHEQYL.

The chain carries TRBV2 and TRBJ2-3; possibly TRBD2 for D (5 bases). The CDR3 is made up of 14 amino acids. The ends were cut back, 4 bases at V and 2 bases at J, with 10 bases in the middle. The germline V gene has CDR1 SNHLY and CDR2 FYNNEI. CDR3: CASSGGQFTDTQYF. CDR3 DNA: TGTGCCAGCAGTGGCGGGCAGTTCACAGATACGCAGTATTTT.

CDR3 residues: CSARAGTDYEQYV. The CDR3 nucleotides are TGCAGTGCTAGAGCCGGGACAGACTACGAGCAGTACGTC. The chain is built from TRBV20-1 and TRBJ2-7, with 7 bases lining up with TRBD1. J lost 3 bases, V lost 1 base, and 3 bases had no gene match. The CDR3 extends over 13 amino acids. Germline V gene lookup returns CDR1 DFQATT and CDR2 SNEGSKA (reference sequence).

A single count supports this clonotype. The CDR3, as DNA: TGTGCCAGCAGTGGGTCCGGGACAGGGGATCAGCCCCAGCATTTT. Its protein product is CASSGSGTGDQPQHF. The chain links TRBV7-3 to TRBJ1-5; 10 bases align to TRBD1. CDR3 length: 15 residues. Germline CDR1 reads SGHTA; CDR2 reads FQGTGA. Germline trimming cut 6 bases from V and 5 bases from J; bases unmatched to any gene: 7. Full variable domain (remainder filled in from reference TRBV7-3 and TRBJ1-5): GAGVSQTPSNKVTEKGKYVELRCDPISGHTALYWYRQSLGQGPEFLIYFQGTGAADDSGLPNDRFFAVRPEGSVSTLKIQRTERGDSAVYLCASSGSGTGDQPQHFGDGTRLSIL.

The chain couples TRBV2 to TRBJ1-6, with D tentatively TRBD1 (5 bases). Germline CDR1 reads SNHLY; CDR2 reads FYNNEI. There are 14 residues in the CDR3. Trimming cost V 6 bases and J 6 bases, with 12 bases left between them. The CDR3 bases are TGTGCCAGCAGACGGGACCGAACTAATTCACCCCTCCACTTT. It yields the protein CASRRDRTNSPLHF.

This rearrangement joins TRBV10-3 to TRBJ2-5; perhaps TRBD2 as D (5 bases). Trimming left V 3 bases short and J 2 bases short, with 16 bases between. CDR3 size: 16 residues. From germline, CDR1 is ENHRY and CDR2 SYGVKD. In DNA, the CDR3 is TGTGCCATCAGTGAACCTCGGGGAGTGGGTCAAGAGACCCAGTACTTC. Protein product: CAISEPRGVGQETQYF.

V usage is TRBV24-1 and J usage is TRBJ2-1; 10 bases are a match to TRBD1. CDR1 and CDR2 (germline): KGHDR, SFDVKD. This CDR3 has 15 residues. V gave up 5 bases and J gave up 6 bases; unmatched junction bases: 6. CDR3 amino acids: CATSVDRGTRNEQFF. CDR3 DNA: TGTGCCACCAGTGTGGACAGGGGGACCCGCAATGAGCAGTTCTTC.